The clone carrying this TCR beta chain was recorded many times. Its target is not known. Time point meaning: patch test 1, 2 weeks after DPC sensitization. Treatment meaning: therapeutic diphenylcyclopropenone sensitization with weekly scalp DPC. The CDR3 length is 14 residues. Trimming shortened V by 5 bases and J by 0 bases, and 9 bases separated the two germline ends. Library preparation tagged each individual cDNA molecule with a unique molecular identifier. From the RACE reads, TCRdb called clonotypes with MiXCR, one entry per CDR3 protein. The data hold over 85,000 distinct CDR3 sequences, with 9.5% to 15% observed a single time. The record originates from a study of human T cells and chemical hapten exposure. Findings and limits, study-wide: Expanded TCRs were compared with controls, and the expanded TCRs formed significantly more large CDR3 similarity clusters.

The TCR was taken from a woman between 40 and 55 years old with alopecia areata. Some clones in this sample may be carry-over from other donors' samples. The J gene is TRBJ2-3, the V gene TRBV12-3 or TRBV12-4; D remains ambiguous. Specimen: whole blood, collected in connection with sensitization to the hapten diphenylcyclopropenone (DPC). CDR3 DNA sequence: TGTGCCAGCAGTCAAACCGGGAGCACAGATACGCAGTATTTT. This sequence encodes CASSQTGSTDTQYF.